These T cell receptor beta chains were read from a single sample in a study of cytomegalovirus exposure and HLA in healthy donors. The data were produced by immunoSEQ multiplex PCR, yet TCRdb's version contains in-frame clones alone and is incomplete. Its clone listing holds tens of thousands of clones. The source material was PBMCs. All receptors come from a woman between 25 and 40 years old in good health and CMV-seronegative. Both conserved end residues are part of each CDR3. A D gene is named only where the DNA matches it firmly.

V	D	J	DNA	CDR3
TRBV7-3	NA	TRBJ2-3	TGTGCCAGCAGCTCTACAGGGGGGAGGGAGTATACGCAGTATTTT	CASSSTGGREYTQYF
TRBV6-5	TRBD1	TRBJ1-2	TGTGCCAGCAGGGGGACAGGGCGGAACTATGGCTACACCTTC	CASRGTGRNYGYTF
TRBV6-1	NA	TRBJ2-7	TGTGCCAGCAGTGAAGCGGTGGGCTACTTCTACGAGCAGTACTTC	CASSEAVGYFYEQYF
TRBV19	NA	TRBJ1-5	TGTGCCAGTAGGTCCGGGATAATCGACAATCAGCCCCAGCATTTT	CASRSGIIDNQPQHF
TRBV7-8	TRBD1	TRBJ2-7	TGTGCCAGCAGCTTAGAATACAGGGGGCTTTACGAGCAGTACTTC	CASSLEYRGLYEQYF
TRBV27	NA	TRBJ2-3	TGTGCCAGCAGGATGACAGGTCTAAGGGATACGCAGTATTTT	CASRMTGLRDTQYF
TRBV5-1	NA	TRBJ1-2	TGCGCCAGCTCAACACAGGCAGGGGATGGCTACACCTTC	CASSTQAGDGYTF
TRBV4-1	TRBD2	TRBJ2-1	TGCGCCAGCAGCCAAGGGAGACTAGCGGGGGGCGACAATGAGCAGTTCTTC	CASSQGRLAGGDNEQFF
TRBV13	NA	TRBJ2-7	TGTGCCAGCTCTTCTTCCGGGGAGCAGTACTTC	CASSSSGEQYF
TRBV6-5	NA	TRBJ2-1	TGTGCCAGCAGTCTTCTTAACTCCTACAATGAGCAGTTCTTC	CASSLLNSYNEQFF
TRBV9	NA	TRBJ2-1	TGTGCCAGCTCTCAACTAGGATCCTACAATGAGCAGTTCTTC	CASSQLGSYNEQFF
TRBV7-2	TRBD2	TRBJ2-2	TGTGCCAGCAGCTTCGGGGGGACTCCAGGCACCGGGGAGCTGTTTTTT	CASSFGGTPGTGELFF
TRBV19	TRBD2	TRBJ2-3	TGTGCCAGCGGGACTAGCGGGATTGCAGATACGCAGTATTTT	CASGTSGIADTQYF
TRBV18	TRBD1	TRBJ1-6	TGTGCCAGCTCACCGGGACAGGCCCTGAATTCACCCCTCCACTTT	CASSPGQALNSPLHF
TRBV19	NA	TRBJ2-7	TGTGCCAGTAGTGGTCGGGTTGACGAGCAGTACTTC	CASSGRVDEQYF
TRBV7-3	NA	TRBJ2-2	TGTGCCAGTCGGGGGAACACCGGGGAGCTGTTTTTT	CASRGNTGELFF
TRBV6-5	TRBD2	TRBJ2-7	TGTGCCAGCAGTCCGAGCGGGGGATCCTACGAGCAGTACTTC	CASSPSGGSYEQYF
TRBV7-9	NA	TRBJ2-7	TGTGCCAGCAGCCCAGGGACACGCTCCTACGAGCAGTACTTC	CASSPGTRSYEQYF
TRBV5-6	NA	TRBJ2-7	TGTGCCAGCAGCAAGAGGGTCACTCGGCGTGACGAGCAGTACTTC	CASSKRVTRRDEQYF
TRBV19	TRBD1	TRBJ1-1	TGTGCCAGTAGGGCACAGGGGGCTAACACTGAAGCTTTCTTT	CASRAQGANTEAFF
TRBV4-2	TRBD1	TRBJ1-6	TGTGCCAGCAGCCCCGGACAGGGCGGCTCACCCCTCCACTTT	CASSPGQGGSPLHF
TRBV7-9	NA	TRBJ1-6	TGTGCCAGCAGCTTGAGGGAACCAACGTATAATTCACCCCTCCACTTT	CASSLREPTYNSPLHF
TRBV29-1	NA	TRBJ2-7	TGCAGCGTTGAAGGTAGCGGCCACGAGCAGTACTTC	CSVEGSGHEQYF
TRBV9	NA	TRBJ1-2	TGTGCCAGCAGTACAGGGAGGGGGGGAAACGGCTACACCTTC	CASSTGRGGNGYTF
TRBV6-1	NA	TRBJ1-1	TGTGCCAGCAGTGAAGCGCAGGGAACAGCAAGAGAAGCTTTCTTT	CASSEAQGTAREAFF
TRBV19	TRBD1	TRBJ1-4	TGTGCCAGTAGCCGACAGGGTGAGGGAAAACTGTTTTTT	CASSRQGEGKLFF
TRBV6-5	TRBD1	TRBJ1-1	TGTGCCAGCAGTTACGACAGGGTGACTGAAGCTTTCTTT	CASSYDRVTEAFF
TRBV7-3	TRBD2	TRBJ2-1	TGTGCCAGCAGCTTAAATCGGATGCCCGCGGGAAGGACTAGCGGGAGATTGTTCTTC	CASSLNRMPAGRTSGRLFF
TRBV6-6	NA	TRBJ1-1	TGTGCCAGCAGTTACGATCGGGGGAACACTGAAGCTTTCTTT	CASSYDRGNTEAFF
TRBV30	NA	TRBJ2-6	TGTGCCTGGAGTCTAGAGAGGACAGCCAACGTCCTGACTTTC	CAWSLERTANVLTF
TRBV30	NA	TRBJ1-5	TGTGCCGGGAGTCCCACATTGGAGGGAAATCAGCCCCAGCATTTT	CAGSPTLEGNQPQHF
TRBV6-5	NA	TRBJ2-1	TGTGCCAGCAGTTACTCTGGCGGGCCCCCCTACAATGAGCAGTTCTTC	CASSYSGGPPYNEQFF
TRBV10-3	NA	TRBJ2-5	TGTGCCATGGGGGGGGGCGCCCCCCAAGAGACCCAGTACTTC	CAMGGGAPQETQYF
TRBV6-6	TRBD2	TRBJ2-3	TGTGCCAGCAGCGGGGGGGCGGATACGCAGTATTTT	CASSGGADTQYF
TRBV4-2	NA	TRBJ2-5	TGTGCCAGAGTCGGAGAGACCCAGTACTTC	CARVGETQYF
TRBV6-6	NA	TRBJ2-7	TGTGCCAGCAGTTCCCACAGGGGCGGGGTTAACGAGCAGTACTTC	CASSSHRGGVNEQYF
TRBV5-1	TRBD1	TRBJ1-2	TGCGCCAGCAGCTTGGTTGGTTCGGACAGGTACACCTTC	CASSLVGSDRYTF
TRBV6-5	NA	TRBJ1-5	TGTGCCAGCAACGTCGGGGGAGGACGCAATCAGCTCCAGCATTTT	CASNVGGGRNQLQHF
TRBV27	TRBD1	TRBJ2-7	TGTGCCAGCAGTTTATTAAGACAGGGCCACGAGCAGTACTTC	CASSLLRQGHEQYF
TRBV5-1	TRBD1	TRBJ2-1	TGCGCCAGCAGCACGGGACAGGGGGCGAGGGACAATGAGCAGTTCTTC	CASSTGQGARDNEQFF
TRBV27	TRBD1	TRBJ2-1	TGTGCCAGCAGTTTATTAGGGACAGGGGGCATCTACAATGAGCAGTTCTTC	CASSLLGTGGIYNEQFF
TRBV6-5	NA	TRBJ2-7	TGTGCCAGCAGTTACACCCGAGGCCACGAGCAGTACTTC	CASSYTRGHEQYF